The 10 T cell receptor beta chains below come from one sample, sequenced in a study of T-cell reconstitution after alpha-beta-depleted transplantation in children. Preparation of the TCRbeta library used unique molecular identifiers. One entry per CDR3 protein results from TCRdb running MiXCR on the PCR reads. This table holds 350,000 to 500,000 distinct CDR3 sequences, around two fifths found once. Sequenced material: PBMCs, taken before TCRalphabeta/CD19-depleted stem cell transplant. The origin of the receptors is a girl aged 2 to 9 with aplastic anemia, due to receive a stem cell transplant.

This clonotype was recorded a few times. This chain uses TRBV28 with TRBJ2-7; D not resolved. Germline-derived CDR1 and CDR2 are MDHEN and SYDVKM. The ends were cut back, 4 bases at V and 4 bases at J, with 14 bases in the middle. This CDR3 is 14 amino acids long. The CDR3 loop is CASSSISDWYEQYF. The CDR3 DNA sequence: TGTGCCAGCAGTTCCATATCAGACTGGTACGAGCAGTACTTC. The full variable domain, its missing parts supplied by reference TRBV28 and TRBJ2-7, is DVKVTQSSRYLVKRTGEKVFLECVQDMDHENMFWYRQDPGLGLRLIYFSYDVKMKEKGDIPEGYSVSREKKERFSLILESASTNQTSMYLCASSSISDWYEQYFGPGTRLTVT.

Turning to this clonotype: A much larger clone sits a single nucleotide away, making a read error possible. The DNA of the CDR3 is TGCGCCAGCAGCGGTGCGAAAACCGGGGAGCTGTTTTTT. It encodes CASSGAKTGELFF. The chain uses TRBV5-1 and TRBJ2-2, with D unclear. Germline V lookup: CDR1 SGHRS, CDR2 YFSETQ. This CDR3 is 13 amino acids long.

The chain uses TRBV29-1 and TRBJ2-7, with TRBD2 identical over 12 bases. This CDR3 has 14 residues. Germline V gene sequence: CDR1 SQVTM, CDR2 ANQGSEA. With V trimmed by 6 bases and J by 4 bases, 7 bases remained unmatched. CDR3 DNA: TGCAGCGTGATGACTAGCGGGAGAATTTACGAGCAGTACTTC. This translates into CSVMTSGRIYEQYF.

In this sample, this clonotype turned up many times. The chain has TRBV27 and TRBJ2-3; D is unclear. CDR1 MNHEY and CDR2 SMNVEV come from the germline V gene (reference sequence). The CDR3 loop spans 12 amino acids. V was clipped by 5 bases and J by 8 bases, with 11 bases between them. The CDR3 loop reads CASSLAPGTQYF. CDR3 in DNA: TGTGCCAGCAGTCTTGCCCCCGGTACGCAGTATTTT.

This clonotype turned up a few times. This chain joins TRBV5-1 and TRBJ2-1; D unclear. The V end lost 0 bases, the J end lost 4 bases, and 8 bases lay between the germline ends. CDR1 is SGHRS, CDR2 YFSETQ, per germline. This CDR3 region has 14 residues. The CDR3 loop reads CASSLERVYNEQFF. CDR3 nucleotide sequence: TGCGCCAGCAGCTTGGAAAGAGTTTACAATGAGCAGTTCTTC.

V gene TRBV30 combines with J gene TRBJ2-1; TRBD1 might be the D (5 bases). Germline V gene sequence: CDR1 GTSNPN, CDR2 SVGIG (reference sequence). The CDR3 consists of 13 residues. The V and J ends lost 4 bases and 2 bases respectively, with 9 bases between them. CDR3 coding DNA: TGTGCCTGGACGGCAGGGACCTACAATGAGCAGTTCTTC. Its translation: CAWTAGTYNEQFF.

In this sample, this clonotype turned up a few times. Here the CDR3 reads CASSLRTADGTQHF. For the CDR3, the DNA is TGTGCCAGCAGTTTAAGGACAGCCGACGGGACCCAGCATTTT. The V and J genes are TRBV12-3 or TRBV12-4 and TRBJ1-5, with D possibly being TRBD1 (6 bases). This CDR3 is 14 amino acids long. Trimming stripped 2 bases from V and 11 bases from J, with 16 bases between.

This clonotype turned up a few times. The J gene is TRBJ2-1, the V gene TRBV20-1; TRBD2 matches 10 bases. The germline V gene encodes CDR1 DFQATT and CDR2 SNEGSKA (reference sequence). CDR3 length equals 14 residues. J gave up 4 bases and V 6 bases, and 6 bases lay outside the gene matches. The CDR3 loop is CSAVGTSDYNEQFF. Written as DNA, the CDR3 is TGCAGTGCCGTCGGGACTAGCGATTACAATGAGCAGTTCTTC.

This clonotype was counted many times. The rearrangement links TRBV6-2 or TRBV6-3 to TRBJ2-1, with 7 bases fitting TRBD2. J was trimmed by 0 bases and V by 8 bases; bases with no gene match: 4. Germline V CDR1 and CDR2: MNHEY, SVGEGT. This CDR3 contains 14 residues. CDR3 DNA sequence: TGTGCCAGCCACCGGACTAGCTCCTACAATGAGCAGTTCTTC. Translating gives CASHRTSSYNEQFF.

This clonotype turned up a few times. The V gene is TRBV13, the J gene TRBJ2-5, with 7 bases matching TRBD1. Germline V gene lookup returns CDR1 PRHDT and CDR2 FYEKMQ (reference sequence). The J segment lost 9 bases and the V segment lost 0 bases, leaving 10 bases of the junction unmatched. This CDR3 is built from 15 residues. CDR3 in DNA: TGTGCCAGCAGCTTAGGGCGGGCAGGGGGAAAGGCCCAGTACTTC. This gives the protein CASSLGRAGGKAQYF.